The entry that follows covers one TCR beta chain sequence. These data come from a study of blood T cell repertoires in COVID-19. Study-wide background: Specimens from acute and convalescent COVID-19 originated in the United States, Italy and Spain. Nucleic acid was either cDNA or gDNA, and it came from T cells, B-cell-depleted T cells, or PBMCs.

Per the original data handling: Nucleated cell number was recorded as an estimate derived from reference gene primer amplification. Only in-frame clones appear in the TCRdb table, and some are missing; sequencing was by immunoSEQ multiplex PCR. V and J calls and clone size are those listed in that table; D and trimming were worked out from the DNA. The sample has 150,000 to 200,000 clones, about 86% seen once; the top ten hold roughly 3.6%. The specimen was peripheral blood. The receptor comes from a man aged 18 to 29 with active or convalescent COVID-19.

In DNA, the CDR3 is TGCGCCAGCAGCTTGGCCTTGGAGACCCAGTACTTC. Translation gives CASSLALETQYF. The chain has TRBV5-1 and TRBJ2-5; no reliable D call. The CDR3 has 12 amino acids. Germline V gene lookup returns CDR1 SGHRS and CDR2 YFSETQ. Trimming took off 0 bases at V and 5 bases at J, with 5 bases between the two ends.